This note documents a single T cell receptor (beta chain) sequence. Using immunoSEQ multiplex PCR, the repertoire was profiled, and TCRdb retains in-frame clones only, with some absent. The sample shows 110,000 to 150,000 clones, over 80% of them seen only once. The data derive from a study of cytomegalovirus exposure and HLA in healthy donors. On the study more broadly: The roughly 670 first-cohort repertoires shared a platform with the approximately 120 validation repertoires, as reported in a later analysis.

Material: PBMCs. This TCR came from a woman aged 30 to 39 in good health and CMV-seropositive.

The CDR3: CASSLFPGGETNEKLFF. CDR3 sequence (DNA): TGCGCCAGCAGCTTGTTTCCAGGGGGCGAAACTAATGAAAAACTGTTTTTT. The gene calls are TRBV5-1 and TRBJ1-4, with TRBD1 matching 8 bases. J gave up 1 base and V 1 base, and 6 bases lay outside the gene matches. This CDR3 spans 17 amino acids. Germline V CDR1 and CDR2: SGHRS, YFSETQ.